Shown below are 9 T cell receptor beta chains from a single sample sequenced in a study of shared clonotypes between healthy human individuals. This table comes from immunoSEQ multiplex PCR, and its TCRdb copy is limited to in-frame clones, with some not included. The table shows roughly 680,000 clones, with 72% occurring only once. Specimen: memory CD4+ T cells sorted from blood. This sample's subset: CD45RA-negative fraction. The receptors come from a woman aged 25-40 years in good health.

This clone was seen a single time. The V and J genes are TRBV2 and TRBJ2-7; TRBD1 agrees at 10 bases. Trimming removed 3 bases from V and 7 bases from J; junction bases left unmatched: 12. The germline V gene encodes CDR1 SNHLY and CDR2 FYNNEI. This CDR3 has 16 residues. CDR3 protein: CASSDPGQGGIWEQYF. In DNA form, the CDR3 reads TGTGCCAGCAGTGACCCAGGACAGGGGGGGATTTGGGAGCAGTACTTC.

The chain employs TRBV27 and TRBJ2-1; the D gene is possibly TRBD2 (7 bases). This CDR3 has 17 amino acids. Trimming pared 3 bases from V and 2 bases from J, leaving 17 bases between. Germline V lookup: CDR1 MNHEY, CDR2 SMNVEV (reference sequence). CDR3 sequence: CASSLGGGRAAYNEQFF. The CDR3 DNA reads TGTGCCAGCAGTTTGGGGGGGGGCCGGGCGGCCTACAATGAGCAGTTCTTC.

V is TRBV7-9 and J is TRBJ2-6; the D is unclear. Trimming took 4 bases from V and 1 from J, leaving 5 bases between them. In germline, CDR1 is SEHNR, CDR2 FQNEAQ (reference sequence). The CDR3 contains 14 residues. CDR3 residues: CASSYDSGANVLTF. The CDR3 DNA is TGTGCCAGCAGCTACGATTCTGGGGCCAACGTCCTGACTTTC. Drawing the rest from reference TRBV7-9 and TRBJ2-6, the complete variable domain is DTGVSQNPRHKITKRGQNVTFRCDPISEHNRLYWYRQTLGQGPEFLTYFQNEAQLEKSRLLSDRFSAERPKGSFSTLEIQRTEQGDSAMYLCASSYDSGANVLTFGAGSRLTVL.

The V call is TRBV7-8, the J call TRBJ2-5; D is undetermined. V shed 3 bases and J shed 5 bases, with 13 bases lying between them. Germline-derived CDR1 and CDR2 are SGHVS and FQNEAQ. The CDR3 is made up of 14 amino acids. In DNA, the CDR3 is TGTGCCAGCAGCTTCGACCGGGCGCAGGAGACCCAGTACTTC. Its protein product is CASSFDRAQETQYF.

The V and J genes are TRBV28 and TRBJ2-7, with unresolved D. Trimming shortened V by 5 bases and J by 2 bases, and 13 bases separated the two germline ends. From germline, CDR1 is MDHEN and CDR2 SYDVKM. CDR3 length: 14 amino acids. The CDR3 spells CASSAGRSTYEQYF. CDR3 nucleotides: TGTGCCAGCAGTGCTGGCAGGTCCACCTACGAGCAGTACTTC.

In the case of this clone: The sample holds other DNA sequences that translate to the same CDR3. The CDR3 nucleotides read TGTGCCAGCAGTGAGAGTGGCTCTGGGGCCAACGTCCTGACTTTC. This codes for CASSESGSGANVLTF. V is TRBV25-1 and J is TRBJ2-6; no clear D gene. Per the germline V gene, CDR1 is MGHDK and CDR2 is SYGVNS. The CDR3 is made up of 15 amino acids. V was clipped by 3 bases and J by 0 bases, with 6 bases between them.

J is TRBJ2-5 and V is TRBV6-5; D is perhaps TRBD1 or TRBD2 (5 bases each). CDR3 size: 13 residues. V was trimmed by 5 bases and J by 5 bases, leaving 12 bases between them. CDR1 and CDR2 (germline): MNHEY, SVGAGI. The CDR3 DNA follows: TGTGCCAGCAGTAGGACCTGGGGGGAGACCCAGTACTTC. Amino acid sequence: CASSRTWGETQYF.

This chain links TRBV2 with TRBJ1-5; D not certain. The V gene's germline CDR1 is SNHLY and CDR2 FYNNEI. This CDR3 region has 17 residues. V lost 7 bases, J lost 1 base, and 20 bases lay in between. The CDR3 reads CASTMKEYELSNQPQHF. The CDR3 nucleotides read TGTGCCAGCACAATGAAGGAATATGAGTTAAGCAATCAGCCCCAGCATTTT.

CDR3 bases: TGTGCCACCAAACTGACAGGGGGAGTCTCCGGGGAGCTGTTTTTT. Amino acids: CATKLTGGVSGELFF. The V and J genes are TRBV10-3 and TRBJ2-2; TRBD1 aligns across 9 bases. Germline CDR1 is ENHRY and CDR2 is SYGVKD. This CDR3 spans 15 amino acids. With V trimmed by 10 bases and J by 6 bases, 12 bases remained unmatched.